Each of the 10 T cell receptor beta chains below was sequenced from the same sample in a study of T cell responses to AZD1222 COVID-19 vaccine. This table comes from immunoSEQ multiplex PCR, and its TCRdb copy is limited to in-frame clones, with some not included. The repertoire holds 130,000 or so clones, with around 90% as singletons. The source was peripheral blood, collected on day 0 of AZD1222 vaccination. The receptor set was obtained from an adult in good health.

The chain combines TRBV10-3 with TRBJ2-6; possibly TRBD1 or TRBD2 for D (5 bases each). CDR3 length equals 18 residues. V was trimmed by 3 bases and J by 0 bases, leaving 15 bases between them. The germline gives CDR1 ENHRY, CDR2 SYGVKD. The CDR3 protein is CAISDPGRRRSGANVLTF. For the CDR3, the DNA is TGTGCCATCAGTGACCCGGGACGGCGGCGCTCTGGGGCCAACGTCCTGACTTTC.

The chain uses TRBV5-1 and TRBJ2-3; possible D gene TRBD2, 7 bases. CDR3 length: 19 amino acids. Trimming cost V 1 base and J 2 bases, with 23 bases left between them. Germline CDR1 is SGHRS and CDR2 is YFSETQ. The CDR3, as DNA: TGCGCCAGCAGCTTGAAGGCGCGGGGGCCTCTTTCAGCCACAGATACGCAGTATTTT. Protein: CASSLKARGPLSATDTQYF.

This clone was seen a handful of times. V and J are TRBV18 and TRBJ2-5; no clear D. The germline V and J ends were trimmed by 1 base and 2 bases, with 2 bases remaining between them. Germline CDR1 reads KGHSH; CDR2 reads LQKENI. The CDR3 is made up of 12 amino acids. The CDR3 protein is CASSPQQETQYF. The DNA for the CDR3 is TGTGCCAGCTCACCACAGCAAGAGACCCAGTACTTC.

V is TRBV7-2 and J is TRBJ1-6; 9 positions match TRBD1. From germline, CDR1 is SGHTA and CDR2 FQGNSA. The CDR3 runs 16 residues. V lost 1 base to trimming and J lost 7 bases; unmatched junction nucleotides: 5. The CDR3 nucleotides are TGTGCCAGCAGCTTAGAAGGGACAGGGTGGAATTCACCCCTCCACTTT. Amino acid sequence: CASSLEGTGWNSPLHF.

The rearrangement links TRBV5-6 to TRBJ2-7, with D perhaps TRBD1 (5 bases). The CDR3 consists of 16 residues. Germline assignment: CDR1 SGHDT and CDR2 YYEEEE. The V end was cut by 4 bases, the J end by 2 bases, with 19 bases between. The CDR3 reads CASSRRAGFFAYEQYF. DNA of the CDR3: TGTGCCAGCAGCCGACGAGCAGGGTTTTTTGCCTACGAGCAGTACTTC.

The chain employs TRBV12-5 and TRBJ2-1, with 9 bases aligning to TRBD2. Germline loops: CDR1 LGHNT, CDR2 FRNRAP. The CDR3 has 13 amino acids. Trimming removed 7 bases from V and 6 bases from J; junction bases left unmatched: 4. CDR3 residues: CASAGSGSNEQFF. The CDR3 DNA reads TGTGCTAGTGCGGGTAGCGGGAGCAATGAGCAGTTCTTC. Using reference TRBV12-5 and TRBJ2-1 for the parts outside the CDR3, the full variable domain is DARVTQTPRHKVTEMGQEVTMRCQPILGHNTVFWYRQTMMQGLELLAYFRNRAPLDDSGMPKDRFSAEMPDATLATLKIQPSEPRDSAVYFCASAGSGSNEQFFGPGTRLTVL.

The CDR3 here is CASSKGYDTEAFF. The CDR3 nucleotides read TGTGCCAGCAGTAAGGGGTATGACACTGAAGCTTTCTTT. The V and J genes are TRBV2 and TRBJ1-1, with a tentative D call TRBD1 (5 bases). Trimming removed 5 bases from V and 3 bases from J, with 10 bases in between. Germline CDR1 SNHLY, CDR2 FYNNEI. This CDR3 contains 13 residues.

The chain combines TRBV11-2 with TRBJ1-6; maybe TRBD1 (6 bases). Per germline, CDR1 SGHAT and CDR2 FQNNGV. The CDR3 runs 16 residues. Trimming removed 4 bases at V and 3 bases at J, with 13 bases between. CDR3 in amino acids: CASSWTARSYNSPLHF. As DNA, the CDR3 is TGTGCCAGCAGCTGGACAGCCCGCAGCTATAATTCACCCCTCCACTTT.

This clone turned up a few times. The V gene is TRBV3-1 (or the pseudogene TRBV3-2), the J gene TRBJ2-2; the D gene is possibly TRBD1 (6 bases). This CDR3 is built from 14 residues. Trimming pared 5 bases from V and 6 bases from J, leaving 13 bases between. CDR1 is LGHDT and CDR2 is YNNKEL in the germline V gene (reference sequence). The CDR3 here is CASSGGAGAGELFF. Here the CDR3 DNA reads TGTGCCAGCAGCGGTGGGGCAGGGGCCGGGGAGCTGTTTTTT.

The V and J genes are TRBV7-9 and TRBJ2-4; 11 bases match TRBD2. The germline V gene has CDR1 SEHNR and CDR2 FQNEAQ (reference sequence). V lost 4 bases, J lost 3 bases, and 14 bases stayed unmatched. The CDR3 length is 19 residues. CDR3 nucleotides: TGTGCCAGCAGCTCCCTGGGGATACTAGCGGGAGAGGTCAAAAACATTCAGTACTTC. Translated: CASSSLGILAGEVKNIQYF.